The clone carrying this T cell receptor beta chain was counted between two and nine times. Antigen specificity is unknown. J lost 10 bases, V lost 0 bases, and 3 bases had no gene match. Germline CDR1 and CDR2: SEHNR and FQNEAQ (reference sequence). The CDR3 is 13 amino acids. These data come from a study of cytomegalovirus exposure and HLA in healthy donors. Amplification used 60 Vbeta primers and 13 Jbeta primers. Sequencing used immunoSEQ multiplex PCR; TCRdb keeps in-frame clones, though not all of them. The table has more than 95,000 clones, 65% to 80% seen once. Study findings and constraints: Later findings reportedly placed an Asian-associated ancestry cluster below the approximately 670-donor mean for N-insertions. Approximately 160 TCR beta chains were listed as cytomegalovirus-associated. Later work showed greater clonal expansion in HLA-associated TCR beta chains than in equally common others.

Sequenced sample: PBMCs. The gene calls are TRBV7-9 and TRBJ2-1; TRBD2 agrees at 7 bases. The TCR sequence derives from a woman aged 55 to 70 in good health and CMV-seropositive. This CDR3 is CASSLASAGEQFF. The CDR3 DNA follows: TGTGCCAGCAGCTTAGCATCAGCGGGGGAGCAGTTCTTC. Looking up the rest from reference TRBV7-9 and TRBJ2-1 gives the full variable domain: DTGVSQNPRHKITKRGQNVTFRCDPISEHNRLYWYRQTLGQGPEFLTYFQNEAQLEKSRLLSDRFSAERPKGSFSTLEIQRTEQGDSAMYLCASSLASAGEQFFGPGTRLTVL.